This TCR beta chain was captured in a study of response to subunit inactivated influenza vaccine. The CDR3 has 17 amino acids. V was clipped by 1 base and J by 0 bases; unmatched bases: 3. The sample holds one count of this clonotype. Its antigen is unknown. General study results and limits: Authors suggested seasonal influenza vaccinations each recruit few new T cells.

A single record per CDR3 protein comes from TCRdb applying MiXCR to the RT-PCR reads. The data hold hundreds of thousands of distinct CDR3 sequences, with approximately 24% observed a single time. This chain joins TRBV12-3 or TRBV12-4 and TRBJ2-3; 11 bases agree with TRBD2. The TCR originated in a man aged 50 to 60 who received an inactivated influenza vaccine. The sequencing used CD4+ T cells sorted from PBMCs, collected 4 to 6 days after vaccination. CDR3 amino acids: CASSLGTSGSSTDTQYF. As DNA, the CDR3 is TGTGCCAGCAGTTTAGGGACTAGCGGGTCTAGCACAGATACGCAGTATTTT.